Given below is one TCR beta chain in context. What this receptor recognizes is not known. Per-nucleotide qualities are absent, and no much larger clonotype sits a single base away. Using the immunoSEQ hsTCRbeta Kit, TCR beta CDR3 regions were sequenced from DNA. In the paper's pipeline: The ImmunoSEQ Analyzer was used to analyse the TCR sequencing data. T cell clonality was defined as 1 minus Pielou's evenness, as computed on productive rearrangements. To measure T cell diversity, the inverse Simpson index was applied to productive templates. T cell density was TCR beta template counts normalized to usable DNA, estimated by amplifying and sequencing housekeeping genes. Two-sided Kruskal-Wallis tests were used to compare TCR metrics between histologic stages. TCRdb mirrors the immuneACCESS table, restricted to in-frame sequences. Some clones are absent from its copies; in checked studies, under half trace to an unresolved V gene, and the reason for the others is unknown. The V and J calls and the clone size are those of that table, but D and trimming were determined from the DNA. The sample profile shows about 21,000 clones; roughly 80% of them were found once. Approximately 5.6% of the sample comes from the top ten.

The data derive from a study of immune evolution from preneoplasia to lung adenocarcinoma (dated by TCRdb to about 2021). Regarding the complete study: HLA loss of heterozygosity was seen in roughly 6.6%, 14% and 36% of AIS, MIA and ADC lesions, and in no AAH lesions. The study used immune gene expression, TCR sequencing and multiplex immunofluorescence to profile the immune contexture of lung adenocarcinoma precursors and invasive adenocarcinoma. Resected precursor lesions (AAH, AIS, MIA) and invasive adenocarcinomas were compared against paired morphologically normal lung tissue. The sample size was set by how many specimens were available, not by a prior power calculation. The immune data were integrated with whole exome sequencing and methylation data obtained from the same cohort of nodules. The overall cohort was made up of 53 patients with pulmonary nodules who had surgical resection. TCR sequencing data were obtained from 55 or so patients. The study reported that 90 to 120 samples were used for TCR sequencing. POLYSOLVER was used to infer Class I HLA alleles from exome data, while LOHHLA was used to detect allele-specific HLA loss. The research as a whole found: Top T cell clone frequencies were highest in normal lung and appeared to decrease progressively from AAH through AIS, MIA and invasive adenocarcinoma. All patients were from Japan and China, so applicability to Western populations was uncertain. The findings rested on association rather than direct causation, and larger cohorts with long-term follow-up and longitudinal biopsies were considered necessary. The highest clonality was observed in normal lung, whereas higher T cell density and diversity but lower clonality appeared to be present in later-stage lesions. KRAS-mutant nodules showed the highest T cell clonality compared with EGFR-mutant or double wild-type lesions.

The patients had resection in Japan or China between the mid-2010s and the late 2010s. The histologic diagnosis of each case was independently confirmed on H&E slides by two lung cancer pathologists. For nucleic acid extraction, premalignant or tumor cells were enriched by macro-dissection following pathologic assessment. The AllPrep DNA/RNA FFPE Kit was used to isolate DNA from FFPE tissue. Material for sequencing was FFPE invasive lung adenocarcinoma tissue. Per the publication, the cell subset or site label means: frankly invasive lung adenocarcinoma (ADC). The source is a person aged 55 to 69 with lung adenocarcinoma.

The CDR3 reads as follows: CASSPRGSGTYYEQYF. The sequence in DNA is TGTGCCAGCAGCCCCCGGGGTAGCGGGACGTATTACGAGCAGTACTTC. The chain was built from TRBV11-2 and TRBJ2-7; TRBD2 matches 8 bases in the middle. CDR1 SGHAT and CDR2 FQNNGV are derived from the germline V gene. Measured from the cysteine to the phenylalanine, the CDR3 is 16 residues long. CDR3 DNA is the only sequence kept; it has 48 bases, read in frame from the first base. The V end gives up 5 bases and the J end 4 bases, leaving 13 bases in the junction not matched to a gene.